A selection of T cell receptor beta chains follows, all from one sample in a study of blood T cell repertoires in COVID-19. The assay was immunoSEQ multiplex PCR, and TCRdb's table has in-frame clones only and misses some. The sample shows about 200,000 clones, around nine tenths of them seen only once. What was sequenced was peripheral blood. The receptor source for this set is a man aged 40-49 years with active or convalescent COVID-19. Both conserved end residues are part of each CDR3. D genes are given only for firm matches. Clone size, where shown, is once, few, many, or a class for clones that have expanded.

TRBD1	TRBJ1-1	TRBV11-2	NA	TGTGCCAGCAGCTTAGGGGACAGGGTAGACACTGAAGCTTTCTTT	CASSLGDRVDTEAFF
TRBD1	TRBJ2-7	TRBV6-2/TRBV6-3	NA	TGTGCCAGCAGTTACCCCCAGGGACAGGGGGCGTCTGAGCAGTACTTC	CASSYPQGQGASEQYF
TRBD1	TRBJ1-1	TRBV19	once	TGTGCCAGTAGTAGTGGGACAGGGAGAAGGGCGTTT	CASSSGTGRRAF
NA	TRBJ2-2	TRBV19	NA	TGTGCCAGTAGTATAGACGGTACCGGGGAGCTGTTTTTT	CASSIDGTGELFF
NA	TRBJ1-4	TRBV9	NA	TGTGCCAGCAGCCTGGGGGGTTGGACTGAAAAACTGTTTTTT	CASSLGGWTEKLFF
NA	TRBJ1-1	TRBV6-5	once	TGTGCCAGCACTGCGCCCCCGAACACTGAAGCTTTCTTT	CASTAPPNTEAFF
NA	TRBJ1-1	TRBV6-5	NA	TGTGCCAGCACCTTTGGGGGGGGCGCTGAAGCTTTCTTT	CASTFGGGAEAFF
TRBD1	TRBJ1-5	TRBV6-5	NA	TGTGCCAGCAGTATAGTGGGACAGGGCAATCAGCCCCAGCATTTT	CASSIVGQGNQPQHF
NA	TRBJ1-1	TRBV6-6	NA	TGTGCCAGCAGTTTCAGGGCTTTTGGCACTGAAGCTTTCTTT	CASSFRAFGTEAFF
TRBD1	TRBJ2-7	TRBV6-5	NA	TGTGCCAGCAGGACGACAGGGTCCCGCTACGAGCAGTACTTC	CASRTTGSRYEQYF
NA	TRBJ2-3	TRBV5-1	few	TGCGCCAGCAGCCCTGGACAGAGCACAGATACGCAGTATTTT	CASSPGQSTDTQYF
NA	TRBJ2-7	TRBV2	NA	TGTGCCAGCAGGTCGGACAGCCACGAGCAGTACTTC	CASRSDSHEQYF
NA	TRBJ2-7	TRBV2	NA	TGTGCCAGCAGCACACACCCTGGACTAAAGTACGAGCAGTACTTC	CASSTHPGLKYEQYF
TRBD1	TRBJ1-4	TRBV27	NA	TGTGCCAGCAGTTTACTAGGGGGCGCAACTAATGAAAAACTGTTTTTT	CASSLLGGATNEKLFF
NA	TRBJ1-3	TRBV7-8	NA	TGTGCCAGCAGCTTAGCGCTGGGCTTAGAAGGAAACACCATATATTTT	CASSLALGLEGNTIYF
NA	TRBJ2-2	TRBV6-5	NA	TGTGCCAGCATCCAGACAGGGAACACCGGGGAGCTGTTTTTT	CASIQTGNTGELFF
NA	TRBJ1-6	TRBV10-3	NA	TGTGCCATCAGTGAGTCACCAGATTCACCCCTCCACTTT	CAISESPDSPLHF
TRBD1	TRBJ2-5	TRBV24-1	NA	TGTGCCACCAGTGATTTGCTGCCAGGGGGCTCGGAGACCCAGTACTTC	CATSDLLPGGSETQYF
NA	TRBJ1-1	TRBV6-5	NA	TGTGCCAGCAGGCGGGGCAGGCCCATGAACACTGAAGCTTTCTTT	CASRRGRPMNTEAFF
TRBD1	TRBJ2-1	TRBV27	NA	TGTGCCAGCAGTTTGTCTGGGACAGGGGTTTCAAATGAGCAGTTCTTC	CASSLSGTGVSNEQFF